This TCR beta chain emerged from a study of vaccination effects on CD4 cells after COVID-19 (dated by TCRdb to 2022 to 2024). With regard to the full study: Each participant got two doses of an mRNA SARS-CoV-2 vaccine, either BNT162b2 or mRNA-1273. The study compared SARS-CoV-2 spike-specific CD4+ TCR repertoires before and after mRNA vaccination in COVID-19 convalescent patients and infection-naive vaccine recipients. Altogether, some 10 COVID-19 convalescent patients and a handful of SARS-CoV-2-naive healthy vaccine recipients made up the full study. Cultures from other donors in the study were sequenced with the Oncomine TCR Beta short-read assay on an Illumina iSeq 100.

As regards this clone: Its antigen has not been determined. No base quality values were provided; no much bigger clone lies one nucleotide off.

Cut back by 3 bases and 2 bases, the V and J ends lie 8 bases apart. CDR1 SGHKS and CDR2 YYEKEE are derived from the germline V gene (reference sequence). Including cysteine and phenylalanine, the CDR3 has 13 amino acids. Just CDR3 DNA is preserved here, 39 bases in frame from base 1. Libraries came from the immunoSEQ multiplex PCR assay. DNA from the cultured and isolated CD4+ T cells underwent TCR beta CDR3 sequencing. In the original analysis: The analysis removed non-productive TCR sequences, trimmed reads to the CDR3 region, and retained only CDR3s that were 7 or more amino acids long. The MANAFEST web app was used to pick out antigen-specific clonotypes by comparing their expansion in peptide wells with that in reference cultures. To count as positive, a clone had to show expansion at FDR<0.05 compared with the reference and with all other wells, an odds ratio above 5, and a frequency above 0.1% in two replicate wells. A clonotype was defined as cross-reactive if the clonotype was significantly expanded both in SARS-CoV-2 spike wells and in at least one common cold coronavirus spike condition. Using the stringdist R package, CDR3 similarity was measured by Levenshtein distance, and unrooted trees were constructed with ape in R 3.6.1. The table comes from immuneACCESS by way of TCRdb, which keeps in-frame sequences with V and J called. Part of the clones is missing from these tables; in studies checked, under half for an unresolved V gene and the rest for unknown reasons. From that table come the V and J calls and clone size; the DNA was used to work out D and trimming. This sample is represented by tens of thousands of clones; around 77% of them were singletons. The top ten hold around 2.8% of the sample.

General findings and caveats noted by the study authors: Both infection-induced and vaccine-induced clones contracted markedly at late post-vaccination timepoints, which is consistent with waning T cell responses. In healthy vaccine recipients, vaccine-induced clones were almost all SARS-CoV-2 mono-reactive, with only 1 of 255 being cross-reactive with common cold coronaviruses. Limitations of the study were the small number of convalescent patients and the absence of early post-infection timepoints.

To identify antigen-specific CD4+ T cell clonotypes by their expansion, the ViraFEST assay first stimulated PBMC with viral peptide pools and then applied TCR sequencing. After around eleven days of culture, CD4+ T cells were isolated with the EasySep CD4+ T cell isolation kit. None of the healthy vaccine recipients had a prior SARS-CoV-2 infection, which was confirmed by nucleocapsid antibody tests that came back negative both before and after vaccination. Two million PBMC per well were cultured in IMDM with around 5.3% human AB serum, 8 to 10 IU/ml IL-2 and gentamicin, plus 10 ug/ml peptides. On days 3 and 7, half of the culture medium was replaced with fresh IL-2-containing medium. Each peptide stimulation condition was cultured in triplicate wells unless otherwise noted. PBMC were separated from whole blood using Ficoll-Paque Plus gradient centrifugation and were then either cryopreserved at -140C or used fresh. The spike proteins of SARS-CoV-2 and of the common cold coronaviruses HCoV-NL63, HCoV-OC43 and HCoV-229E were spanned by overlapping peptide pools. Genomic DNA was extracted from cultured CD4+ T cells with the QIAamp micro DNA kit.

The TCR comes from a human donor who received a COVID-19 vaccine. The rearranged chain carries TRBV5-5 and TRBJ2-5; TRBD1 might be the D gene, on 6 matching bases. The sample was CD4+ T cells from PBMCs cultured with HCoV-NL63 spike peptides, taken before COVID-19 vaccination. Sample cell subset or site, as interpreted from the label and publication: HCoV-NL63 spike overlapping peptide pool stimulation. The DNA is TGTGCCAGCAGCTCAACAGGGCAAGAGACCCAGTACTTC. It translates to CASSSTGQETQYF.